The 22 T cell receptor beta chains in this list originate from one sample, sequenced in a study of cytomegalovirus exposure and HLA in healthy donors. Sequencing used immunoSEQ multiplex PCR; TCRdb keeps in-frame clones, though not all of them. Here the sample spans about 63,000 clones, around 92% being singletons. Source material: PBMCs. These receptors came from a woman aged 18-29 years in good health and CMV-seronegative.

This clone is a singleton in its sample. The CDR3 DNA reads as TGCGCCAGCAGCCAAGAGGGGGGGGGACTAGCGGGAAGGCTGAACTCCTACGAGCAGTACTTC. This gives the protein CASSQEGGGLAGRLNSYEQYF. The rearrangement joins TRBV4-1 to TRBJ2-7; 13 positions match TRBD2. From germline, CDR1 is MGHRA and CDR2 YSYEKL. The CDR3 totals 21 residues. Losses at the gene ends were 0 bases for V and 0 bases for J; bases not matched to a gene: 14.

This sequence joins TRBV23-1 and TRBJ2-1, with 7 bases identical to TRBD1. TRBV23-1 is designated an ORF whose function remains uncertain. The CDR3 covers 16 residues. V dropped 2 bases and J dropped 0; count of bases not matched to a gene: 4. The CDR3 sequence: CASSQKTGSSYNEQFF. CDR3 nucleotide sequence: TGCGCCAGCAGTCAAAAGACAGGGAGCTCCTACAATGAGCAGTTCTTC.

This chain joins TRBV5-6 and TRBJ1-2; possibly TRBD1 for D (5 bases). Trimming pared 4 bases from V and 4 bases from J, leaving 17 bases between. This CDR3 is built from 15 residues. Germline V gene data show CDR1 as SGHDT and CDR2 as YYEEEE. The CDR3: CASSLGSGLGYGYTF. The CDR3 nucleotides read TGTGCCAGCAGCCTTGGATCAGGGCTCGGCTATGGCTACACCTTC.

This clone was found once. The V gene is TRBV28, the J gene TRBJ2-7; maybe TRBD1 (7 bases). CDR1 and CDR2 (germline): MDHEN, SYDVKM. This CDR3 spans 14 amino acids. V lost 6 bases to trimming and J lost 4 bases, with 16 bases between them. This chain's CDR3 is CASRNRGGRYEQYF. CDR3 sequence (DNA): TGTGCCAGCAGGAACAGGGGAGGTCGGTACGAGCAGTACTTC.

The chain has TRBV28 and TRBJ2-3; TRBD1 matches at 8 bases. Germline CDR1 is MDHEN and CDR2 is SYDVKM. V gave up 7 bases and J gave up 1 base; unmatched junction bases: 4. The CDR3 length is 14 residues. The chain's CDR3 is CASNAGQGTDTQYF. The CDR3 nucleotides are TGTGCCAGCAACGCGGGACAGGGCACAGATACGCAGTATTTT.

The chain recombines TRBV28 with TRBJ2-5; 9 nucleotides match TRBD2. Per germline, CDR1 MDHEN and CDR2 SYDVKM. This CDR3 is built from 16 residues. V was pared by 2 bases and J by 3 bases, with 7 bases of the junction left unmatched. CDR3 loop: CASSLLAGGNKETQYF. DNA of the CDR3: TGTGCCAGCAGTTTACTGGCGGGGGGGAACAAAGAGACCCAGTACTTC.

The CDR3 region is CASRANNGGYTF. CDR3 coding DNA: TGCGCCAGCAGAGCAAATAACGGGGGCTACACCTTC. The rearrangement joins TRBV10-2 to TRBJ1-2; D unclear. Germline V gives CDR1 WSHSY, CDR2 SAAADI. V lost 6 bases, J lost 8 bases, and 13 bases lay in between. This CDR3 has 12 residues.

V usage is TRBV4-2 and J usage is TRBJ1-5, with a tentative D call TRBD1 (5 bases). Germline-derived CDR1 and CDR2 are LGHNA and YNFKEQ. This CDR3 contains 14 residues. Deletions cut 1 base from V and 6 bases from J, with 10 bases between. The CDR3 nucleotides read TGTGCCAGCAGCCAAGGGGGGGGTTTTCAGCCCCAGCATTTT. Protein sequence: CASSQGGGFQPQHF.

The chain is built from TRBV30 and TRBJ1-5; 9 bases map to TRBD1. V lost 3 bases to trimming and J lost 4 bases; unmatched junction nucleotides: 4. The CDR3 covers 14 residues. Germline V gene sequence: CDR1 GTSNPN, CDR2 SVGIG (reference sequence). The CDR3 DNA is TGTGCCTGGAGCCGAGGACAGGGGAATCAGCCCCAGCATTTT. It is translated as CAWSRGQGNQPQHF.

This chain connects TRBV7-6 to TRBJ2-1; 9 bases line up with TRBD2. The CDR3 loop spans 16 amino acids. V was pared by 6 bases and J by 6 bases, with 12 bases of the junction left unmatched. Germline V gene lookup returns CDR1 SGHVS and CDR2 FNYEAQ. Here the CDR3 reads CASSRLIAGEFNEQFF. The CDR3 DNA follows: TGTGCCAGCAGTCGGCTAATAGCGGGAGAGTTCAATGAGCAGTTCTTC.

The rearrangement joins TRBV19 to TRBJ1-5; the D gene is possibly TRBD1 (5 bases). V lost 3 bases and J lost 5, with 14 bases in between. Germline V gene sequence: CDR1 LNHDA, CDR2 SQIVND (reference sequence). This CDR3 region has 15 residues. The chain's CDR3 is CASSIGGTNDQPQHF. DNA of the CDR3: TGTGCCAGTAGTATTGGCGGGACGAATGATCAGCCCCAGCATTTT.

CDR3 sequence: CASSIQGAGANVLTF. CDR3 bases: TGTGCCAGTAGTATACAGGGGGCTGGGGCCAACGTCCTGACTTTC. This sequence joins TRBV19 and TRBJ2-6, with 7 bases that match TRBD1. J lost 2 bases, V lost 2 bases, and 0 bases had no gene match. The CDR3 has 15 residues. CDR1 is LNHDA, CDR2 SQIVND, per germline (reference sequence). The full variable domain, completed using reference TRBV19 and TRBJ2-6, is DGGITQSPKYLFRKEGQNVTLSCEQNLNHDAMYWYRQDPGQGLRLIYYSQIVNDFQKGDIAEGYSVSREKKESFPLTVTSAQKNPTAFYLCASSIQGAGANVLTFGAGSRLTVL.

The CDR3: CASSPRQGDKVTTQYF. CDR3 bases: TGTGCCAGCAGCCCCAGACAGGGTGATAAGGTGACGACCCAGTACTTC. The chain employs TRBV7-6 and TRBJ2-5; 7 bases fit TRBD1. The germline V gene has CDR1 SGHVS and CDR2 FNYEAQ. V shed 5 bases and J 7 bases; nucleotides not matched to a gene: 16. This CDR3 spans 16 amino acids.

The chain uses TRBV6-6 and TRBJ2-1; TRBD1 matches 10 bases. The ends lost 5 bases at V and 3 bases at J; junction bases unmatched: 4. The CDR3 extends over 15 amino acids. Germline loops: CDR1 MNHNY, CDR2 SVGAGI (reference sequence). CDR3 nucleotide sequence: TGTGCCAGCAGTGTGGGACAGGGGAACTACAATGAGCAGTTCTTC. It codes for CASSVGQGNYNEQFF.

The chain has TRBV30 and TRBJ1-6; 8 nucleotides align to TRBD1. Losses at the gene ends were 8 bases for V and 14 bases for J; bases not matched to a gene: 11. Per germline, CDR1 GTSNPN and CDR2 SVGIG (reference sequence). This CDR3 contains 12 residues. This CDR3 reads CAGRTGFLALHF. The CDR3 region has the DNA TGTGCCGGTAGGACAGGGTTTCTTGCCCTCCACTTT.

CDR3 nucleotide sequence: TGTGCCAGCAGTGAAAGGCCGTCCGGACTAGCGGGAGGGCCTGGGGTCCGGCGCCAAGAGACCCAGTACTTC. Translated: CASSERPSGLAGGPGVRRQETQYF. V and J are TRBV6-1 and TRBJ2-5; 15 nucleotides match TRBD2. V was clipped by 2 bases and J by 1 base; unmatched bases: 23. The V gene's germline CDR1 is MNHNS and CDR2 SASEGT. This CDR3 spans 24 amino acids.

This clone was seen only once. Other DNA sequences in this specimen translate into the identical CDR3. The chain has TRBV30 and TRBJ1-2; 7 bases are a match to TRBD1. This CDR3 has 15 amino acids. V shed 3 bases, J shed 0 bases, and the junction held 7 bases outside the gene matches. Germline V gives CDR1 GTSNPN, CDR2 SVGIG (reference sequence). The CDR3 DNA sequence: TGTGCCTGGAGGCCCCCAGGGGGAGCTAACTATGGCTACACCTTC. Translation gives CAWRPPGGANYGYTF.

The chain couples TRBV6-1 to TRBJ1-4; perhaps TRBD1 as D (5 bases). The CDR3 is 16 residues long. Between the trimmed V and J ends, which lost 4 bases and 7 bases, there was a span of 19 bases. From germline, CDR1 is MNHNS and CDR2 SASEGT. The CDR3 loop is CASSARLLDTREKLFF. The CDR3, as DNA: TGTGCCAGCAGTGCACGGCTCCTGGACACGCGTGAAAAACTGTTTTTT.

This chain joins TRBV6-4 and TRBJ1-1; 7 bases map to TRBD1. The CDR3 totals 14 residues. Germline V gene lookup returns CDR1 MRHNA and CDR2 SNTAGT. V shed 5 bases, J shed 4 bases, and the junction held 7 bases outside the gene matches. CDR3 in DNA: TGTGCCAGCAGTCACATGGAGGGGGCCACTGAAGCTTTCTTT. Amino acids: CASSHMEGATEAFF.

The rearrangement links TRBV4-1 to TRBJ1-3; D gene ambiguous. In germline, CDR1 is MGHRA, CDR2 YSYEKL. This CDR3 region has 16 residues. V lost 0 bases, J lost 0 bases, and 9 bases lay in between. The CDR3 spells CASSQDPTGSGNTIYF. CDR3 bases: TGCGCCAGCAGCCAAGACCCGACGGGCTCTGGAAACACCATATATTTT.

The V call is TRBV7-6, the J call TRBJ1-3; D unresolved. CDR1 is SGHVS, CDR2 FNYEAQ, per germline. The length of the CDR3 is 12 residues. Trimming removed 5 bases from V and 2 bases from J, with 4 bases in between. Written as DNA, the CDR3 is TGTGCCAGCAGCCTTGCTGGAAACACCATATATTTT. Translation gives CASSLAGNTIYF.

The chain recombines TRBV4-1 with TRBJ2-7; TRBD2 is a possible D gene (5 bases). The CDR3 contains 15 residues. Germline values: CDR1 MGHRA, CDR2 YSYEKL. Trimming pared 0 bases from V and 4 bases from J, leaving 13 bases between. DNA of the CDR3: TGCGCCAGCAGCCAAGAACCAGACTATGGGTACGAGCAGTACTTC. Its protein is CASSQEPDYGYEQYF.